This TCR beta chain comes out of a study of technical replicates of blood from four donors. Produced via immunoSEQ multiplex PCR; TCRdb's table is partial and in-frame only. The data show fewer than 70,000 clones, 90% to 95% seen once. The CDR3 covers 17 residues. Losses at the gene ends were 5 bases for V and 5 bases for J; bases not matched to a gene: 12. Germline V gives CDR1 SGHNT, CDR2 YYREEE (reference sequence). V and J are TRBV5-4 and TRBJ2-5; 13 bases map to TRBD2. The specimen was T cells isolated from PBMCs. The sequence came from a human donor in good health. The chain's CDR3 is CASRSGLAGASGETQYF. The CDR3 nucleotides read TGTGCCAGCAGATCCGGACTAGCGGGGGCCTCCGGGGAGACCCAGTACTTC.